This TCR beta chain was documented in a study of blood T cells in healthy people across ages. V lost 6 bases and J lost 4, with 15 bases in between. CDR1 is KGHSH and CDR2 is LQKENI in the germline V gene. CDR3 length equals 15 residues. Then a second PCR, running roughly 7 to 11 cycles, was carried out with a sample-barcoded 5' primer and a J-beta primer mix. Each cDNA was tagged by a template-switch adaptor containing 12 random nucleotides. MiXCR, run by TCRdb on the 5' RACE reads, gives a single entry per CDR3 protein. Altogether approximately 800,000 distinct CDR3 sequences are present, roughly 64% being singletons, with the ten largest covering 20% to 25%.

The chain joins TRBV18 to TRBJ1-4; no reliable D call. This clonotype was sampled from a man under 40 in good health. The material sequenced was blood. This CDR3 reads CASSPDAARNEKLFF. DNA for the CDR3: TGTGCCAGCTCCCCAGACGCCGCCCGTAATGAAAAACTGTTTTTT.